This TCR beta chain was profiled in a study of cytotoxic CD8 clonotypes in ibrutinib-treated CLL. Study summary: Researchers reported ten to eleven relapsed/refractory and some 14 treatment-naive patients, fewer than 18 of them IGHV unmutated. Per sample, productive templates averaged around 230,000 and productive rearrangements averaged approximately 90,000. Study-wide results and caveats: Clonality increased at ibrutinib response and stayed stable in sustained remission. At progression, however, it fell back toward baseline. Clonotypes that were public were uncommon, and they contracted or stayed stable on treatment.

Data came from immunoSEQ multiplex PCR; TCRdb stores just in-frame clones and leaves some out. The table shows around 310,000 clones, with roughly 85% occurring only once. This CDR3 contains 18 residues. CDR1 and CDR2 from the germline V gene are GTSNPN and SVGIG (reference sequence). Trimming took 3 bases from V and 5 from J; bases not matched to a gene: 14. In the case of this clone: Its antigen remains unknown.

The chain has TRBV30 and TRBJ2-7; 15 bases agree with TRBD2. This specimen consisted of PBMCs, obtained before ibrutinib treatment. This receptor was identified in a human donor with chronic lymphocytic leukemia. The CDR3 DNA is TGTGCCTGGAGCCGGGGACTAGCGGGAGGCCTCCTAGGGGACGAGCAGTACTTC. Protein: CAWSRGLAGGLLGDEQYF.